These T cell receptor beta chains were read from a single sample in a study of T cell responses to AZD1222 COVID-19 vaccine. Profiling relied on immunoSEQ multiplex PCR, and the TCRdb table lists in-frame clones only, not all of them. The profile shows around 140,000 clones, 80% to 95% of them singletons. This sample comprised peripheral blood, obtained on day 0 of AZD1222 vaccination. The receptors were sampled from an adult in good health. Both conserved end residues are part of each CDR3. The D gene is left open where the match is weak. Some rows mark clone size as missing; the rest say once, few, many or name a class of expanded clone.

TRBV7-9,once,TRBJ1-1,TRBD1,TGTGCCAGCAGCCCTAGGACAGGACCTAACACTGAAGCTTTCTTT,CASSPRTGPNTEAFF
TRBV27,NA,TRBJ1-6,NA,TGTGCCAGCAGTTTTTCCTTCAAGTCACCCCTCCACTTT,CASSFSFKSPLHF
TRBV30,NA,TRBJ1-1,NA,TGTGCCTGGAGTGTCTCTTACGCCACTGAAGCTTTCTTT,CAWSVSYATEAFF
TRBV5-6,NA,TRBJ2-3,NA,TGTGCCAGCAGCTTGAGTAGCGGAATTGCAGATACGCAGTATTTT,CASSLSSGIADTQYF
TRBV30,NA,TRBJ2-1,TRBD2,TGTGCCTGGAGTGTACGCGGGAGCCAGTTCTTC,CAWSVRGSQFF
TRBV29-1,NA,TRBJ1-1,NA,TGCAGCGTTGTGCCACGCTTGAACACTGAAGCTTTCTTT,CSVVPRLNTEAFF
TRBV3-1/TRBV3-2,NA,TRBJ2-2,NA,TGTGCCAGCAGCCAAGATCCCCAGCTAAACACCGGGGAGCTGTTTTTT,CASSQDPQLNTGELFF
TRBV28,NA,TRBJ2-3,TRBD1,TGTGCCAGCAGTTTAACAGGGGGATGGATACAGCCCCAGTATTTT,CASSLTGGWIQPQYF
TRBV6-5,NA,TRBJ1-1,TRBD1,TGTGCCAGCAGTTCCCAGGGGGGGCTGTGGACTGAAGCTTTCTTT,CASSSQGGLWTEAFF
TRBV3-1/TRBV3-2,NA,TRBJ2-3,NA,TGTGCCAGCAGCCAAGGTGGGGGCCCTAGCACAGATACGCAGTATTTT,CASSQGGGPSTDTQYF
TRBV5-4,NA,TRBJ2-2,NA,TGTGCCAGCACGCCGGGACAGAACACCGGGGAGCTGTTTTTT,CASTPGQNTGELFF
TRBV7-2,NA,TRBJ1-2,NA,TGTGCCAGCAGCTTAGTCGGCAGGAACTATGGCTACACCTTC,CASSLVGRNYGYTF
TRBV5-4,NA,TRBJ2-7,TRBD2,TGTGCCAGCAGCTTGGAGCTAGCGGGGACCTACGAGCAGTACTTC,CASSLELAGTYEQYF
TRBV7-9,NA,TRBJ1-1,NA,TGTGCCAGCAGCTTACAGGAAGCTTTCTTT,CASSLQEAFF
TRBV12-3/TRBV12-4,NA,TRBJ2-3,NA,TGTGCCAGCAGTTCCGGGATAGATACGCAGTATTTT,CASSSGIDTQYF
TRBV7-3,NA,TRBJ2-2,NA,TGTGCCAGCAAAGAGCCTAGCACCGGGGAGCTGTTTTTT,CASKEPSTGELFF
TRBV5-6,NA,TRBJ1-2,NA,TGTGCCAGCAGCTTTACAGGCTACGCCGGGGGGTTTAACTATGGCTACACCTTC,CASSFTGYAGGFNYGYTF
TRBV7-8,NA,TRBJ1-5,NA,TGTGCCAGCAGCCGAGACAGACTCGAGGAGCCCCAGCATTTT,CASSRDRLEEPQHF
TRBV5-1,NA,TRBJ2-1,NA,TGCGCCAGCAGCTTGGTTGCATCGGAGGGGTACAATGAGCAGTTCTTC,CASSLVASEGYNEQFF
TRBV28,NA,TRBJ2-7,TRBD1,TGTGCCAGCAGTCGGACAGGGGGCGGAAGGGGCTCCTACGAGCAGTACTTT,CASSRTGGGRGSYEQYF
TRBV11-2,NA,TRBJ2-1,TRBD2,TGTGCCAGCAGCTTAGTTAGCGGGAGTCGCTACAATGAGCAGTTCTTC,CASSLVSGSRYNEQFF
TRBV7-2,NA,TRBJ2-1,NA,TGTGCCAGCAGCCCAGCTTTTCTAGCGCGCTACAATGAGCAGTTCTTC,CASSPAFLARYNEQFF
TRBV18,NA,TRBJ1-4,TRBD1,TGTGCCAGCTCACCACTCATGCAGGGGGCAACTAATGAAAAACTGTTTTTT,CASSPLMQGATNEKLFF
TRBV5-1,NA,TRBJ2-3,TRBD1,TGCGCCAGCAGCTTCGACAGGGGGTTTAGCACAGATACGCAGTATTTT,CASSFDRGFSTDTQYF
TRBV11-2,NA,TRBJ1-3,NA,TGTGCCAGCAGCTTAGATTGGGCAGGCAAGACCATCTCTGGAAACACCATATATTTT,CASSLDWAGKTISGNTIYF
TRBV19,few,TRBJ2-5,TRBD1,TGTGCCACCAGGGACAGGGGGTCGAAAGAGACCCAGTACTTC,CATRDRGSKETQYF
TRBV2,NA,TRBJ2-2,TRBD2,TGTGCCAGCAGGGGACTAGCGGGAGTGCGGACCGGGGAGCTGTTTTTT,CASRGLAGVRTGELFF